This T cell receptor beta chain was documented in a study of technical replicates of blood from a handful of donors (dated by TCRdb to the late 2010s). This clone occurred once. It lacks a known antigen. No qualities accompany the bases; no much larger clone lies one base away. Unmatched junction bases come to 8, with V trimmed by 5 bases and J by 3 bases. The CDR3 runs 15 residues from the cysteine to the phenylalanine. Kept here is only the CDR3 DNA, which spans 45 bases and is read in frame from base 1. CDR1 and CDR2 (PRHDT, FYEKMQ) derive from the germline V gene (reference sequence). Library generation was performed with the immunoSEQ multiplex PCR assay. As stored in TCRdb, this immuneACCESS dataset retains in-frame rearrangements with V and J assigned. A fraction of the clones does not appear; measured against another copy, unresolved V genes explain less than half of the discrepancy, and the remainder lacks a known reason. This sample is represented by tens of thousands of clones; 95% to 99% of them were singletons. Roughly 0.2% of the sample comes from the top ten.

This clonotype was sampled from a human donor in good health. The sample was T cells isolated from PBMCs. The receptor chain draws on TRBV13 and TRBJ2-7; the junction holds 9 bases that match TRBD2. The bases are TGTGCCAGCAGCGGCGAGGCGGGGGGGCTCTACGAGCAGTACTTC. Protein translation: CASSGEAGGLYEQYF.